What follows is one TCR beta chain and its context. How the authors handled the data: Counts of nucleated cells, estimated from reference gene primer amplification, were obtained. Data came from immunoSEQ multiplex PCR; TCRdb stores just in-frame clones and leaves some out. From that table come the V and J calls and clone size; the DNA was used to work out D and trimming. The profile covers tens of thousands of clones, with approximately 80% appearing a single time and 43% taken by the ten largest. This entry belongs to a study of blood T cell repertoires in COVID-19. In the study overall: The samples span acute and convalescent COVID-19 from the United States, Italy and Spain. T cells, B-cell-depleted T cells, or PBMCs supplied cDNA or gDNA.

The CDR3 sequence is 14 residues long. V lost 6 bases and J lost 3, with 15 bases in between. Germline loops: CDR1 KGHSH, CDR2 LQKENI. The sequenced sample was peripheral blood. The gene calls are TRBV18 and TRBJ2-7; D perhaps matches TRBD2 (6 bases). This receptor was taken from a man between 65 and 79 years old with active or convalescent COVID-19. The CDR3 DNA sequence: TGTGCCAGCTCTCGAGGCGCGGGAAACTACGAGCAGTACTTC. Translation gives CASSRGAGNYEQYF.